This T cell receptor beta chain is drawn from a study of blood T cell repertoires in COVID-19. Overall study: Sites in the United States, Italy and Spain provided acute and convalescent COVID-19 samples. From T cells, B-cell-depleted T cells, or PBMCs came the material, which was cDNA or gDNA.

The count of this clone is one. As originally analysed: Estimated nucleated cell counts came from reference gene primer amplification. Clones were read by immunoSEQ multiplex PCR, and TCRdb kept only the in-frame ones, dropping some. V, J and clone size are taken as reported in that table, and D and trimming were inferred from the DNA itself. Counted here are 65,000 to 85,000 clones, under 95% occurring once; the ten biggest clones make up under 6.5%. V shed 3 bases and J 4 bases; nucleotides not matched to a gene: 5. Looked up from germline, CDR1 is SGHRS and CDR2 is YFSETQ. The CDR3 length is 14 residues.

The receptor was isolated from a human donor in a cohort sampled during active COVID-19. The sample comprised peripheral blood. The chain is built from TRBV5-1 and TRBJ2-7; 9 positions agree with TRBD1. The CDR3: CASSYRGLEYEQYF. Here the CDR3 DNA reads TGCGCCAGCAGCTACAGGGGGCTGGAGTACGAGCAGTACTTC.